The sequence of this T cell receptor (beta chain) was determined in a study of control samples from healthy donors and cancer patients (dated by TCRdb to 2018 to 2021). Remarks on this clone: Which antigen it targets is not known. Per-base quality was not reported, and no clone a single base away is much larger than it.

The protocol used for the library was the immunoSEQ multiplex PCR assay. TCRdb mirrors the immuneACCESS table, restricted to in-frame sequences. Some clones are absent from its copies; in checked studies, under half trace to an unresolved V gene, and the reason for the others is unknown. This sample is represented by 150,000 to 200,000 clones; around 88% of them were singletons. The ten largest clones add up to 1.7% of the sample. The CDR3 starts with the cysteine, ends with the phenylalanine, and has 14 residues. The kept DNA is CDR3 alone, 42 bases in frame from the first base. V is pared back by 5 bases and J by 7 bases, with 15 bases lying between the germline termini. Taken from the germline V gene, the CDR1 and CDR2 loops are MNHEY and SVGEGT.

This receptor chain uses TRBV6-2 or TRBV6-3 and TRBJ1-5; no confident D gene assignment can be made. Material: blood. The TCR comes from a man aged 18 to 29 in good health. CDR3 protein: CASSPPGSRQPQHF. The base sequence is TGTGCCAGCAGTCCGCCAGGATCTCGGCAGCCCCAGCATTTT.